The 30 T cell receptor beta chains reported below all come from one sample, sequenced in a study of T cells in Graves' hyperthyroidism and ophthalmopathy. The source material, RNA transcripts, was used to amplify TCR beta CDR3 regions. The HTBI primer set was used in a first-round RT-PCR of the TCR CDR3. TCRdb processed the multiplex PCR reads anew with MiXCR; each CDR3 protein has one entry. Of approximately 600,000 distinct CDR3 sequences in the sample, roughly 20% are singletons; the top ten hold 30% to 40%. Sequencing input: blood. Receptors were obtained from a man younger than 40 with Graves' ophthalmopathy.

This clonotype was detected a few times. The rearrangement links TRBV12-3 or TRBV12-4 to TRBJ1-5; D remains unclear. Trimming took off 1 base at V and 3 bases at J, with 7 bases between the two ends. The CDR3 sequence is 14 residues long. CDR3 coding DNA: TGTGCCAGCAGTTTAGGGCTGACCAATCAGCCCCAGCATTTT. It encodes CASSLGLTNQPQHF.

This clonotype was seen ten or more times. DNA for the CDR3: TGTGCCAGCAGACCCTCGGCGCAGATAGTAGGGAATCAGCCCCAGCATTTT. Translating it yields CASRPSAQIVGNQPQHF. The chain joins TRBV28 to TRBJ1-5; no clear D gene. The CDR3 is made up of 17 amino acids. CDR1 is MDHEN, CDR2 SYDVKM, per germline. The V and J ends lost 6 bases and 4 bases respectively, with 22 bases between them.

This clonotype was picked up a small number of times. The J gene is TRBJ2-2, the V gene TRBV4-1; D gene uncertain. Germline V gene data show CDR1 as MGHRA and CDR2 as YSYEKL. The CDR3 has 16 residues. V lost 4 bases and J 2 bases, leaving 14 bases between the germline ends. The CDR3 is CASSPGIRGNTGELFF. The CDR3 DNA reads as TGCGCCAGCAGCCCTGGGATCAGAGGTAACACCGGGGAGCTGTTTTTT.

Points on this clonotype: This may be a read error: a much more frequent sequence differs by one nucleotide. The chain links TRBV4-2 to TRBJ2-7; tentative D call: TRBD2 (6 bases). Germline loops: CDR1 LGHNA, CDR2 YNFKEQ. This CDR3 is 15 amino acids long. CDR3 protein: CAGSQGTRGRYEQYF. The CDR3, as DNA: TGTGCCGGCAGCCAAGGGACCCGGGGGAGGTACGAGCAGTACTTC.

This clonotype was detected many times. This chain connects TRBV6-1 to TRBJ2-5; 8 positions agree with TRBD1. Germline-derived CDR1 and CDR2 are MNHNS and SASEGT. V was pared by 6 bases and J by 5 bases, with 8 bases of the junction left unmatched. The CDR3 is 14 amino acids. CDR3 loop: CASRAGGSLETQYF. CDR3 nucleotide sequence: TGTGCCAGCAGGGCAGGGGGCTCGTTGGAGACCCAGTACTTC.

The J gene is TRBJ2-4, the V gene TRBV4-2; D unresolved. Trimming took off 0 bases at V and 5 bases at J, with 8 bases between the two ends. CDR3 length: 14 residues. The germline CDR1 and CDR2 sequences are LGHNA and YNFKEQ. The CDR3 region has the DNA TGTGCCAGCAGCCAAGAGTTCTGGGAAAACATTCAGTACTTC. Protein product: CASSQEFWENIQYF.

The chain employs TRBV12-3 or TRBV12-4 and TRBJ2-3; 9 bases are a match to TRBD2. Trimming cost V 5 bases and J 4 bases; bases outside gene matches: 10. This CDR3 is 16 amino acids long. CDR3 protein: CASSREASGISDTQYF. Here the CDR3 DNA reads TGTGCCAGCAGTCGAGAGGCTAGCGGGATTTCAGATACGCAGTATTTT.

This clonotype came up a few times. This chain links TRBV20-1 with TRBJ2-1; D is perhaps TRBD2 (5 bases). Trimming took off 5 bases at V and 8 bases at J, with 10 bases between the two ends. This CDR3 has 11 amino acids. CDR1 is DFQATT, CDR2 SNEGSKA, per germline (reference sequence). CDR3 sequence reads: CSARLAHEQFF. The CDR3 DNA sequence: TGCAGTGCTCGCCTAGCTCATGAGCAGTTCTTC.

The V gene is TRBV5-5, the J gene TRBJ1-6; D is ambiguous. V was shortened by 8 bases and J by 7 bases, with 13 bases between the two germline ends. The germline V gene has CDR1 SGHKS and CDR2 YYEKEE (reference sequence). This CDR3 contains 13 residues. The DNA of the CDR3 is TGTGCCAGTTCCGGTGAACTGAATTCACCCCTCCACTTT. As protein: CASSGELNSPLHF.

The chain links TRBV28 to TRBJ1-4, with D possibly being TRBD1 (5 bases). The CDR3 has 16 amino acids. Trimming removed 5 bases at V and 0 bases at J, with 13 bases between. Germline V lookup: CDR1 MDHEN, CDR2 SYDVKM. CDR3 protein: CASSNRGTATNEKLFF. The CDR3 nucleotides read TGTGCCAGCAGTAATAGGGGTACAGCAACTAATGAAAAACTGTTTTTT. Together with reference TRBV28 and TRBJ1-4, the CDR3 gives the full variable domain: DVKVTQSSRYLVKRTGEKVFLECVQDMDHENMFWYRQDPGLGLRLIYFSYDVKMKEKGDIPEGYSVSREKKERFSLILESASTNQTSMYLCASSNRGTATNEKLFFGSGTQLSVL.

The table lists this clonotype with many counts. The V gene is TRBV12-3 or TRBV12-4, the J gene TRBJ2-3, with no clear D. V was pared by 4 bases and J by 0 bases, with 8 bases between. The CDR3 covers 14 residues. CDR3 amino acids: CASSWLGSTDTQYF. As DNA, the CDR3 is TGTGCCAGCAGTTGGCTAGGGAGCACAGATACGCAGTATTTT.

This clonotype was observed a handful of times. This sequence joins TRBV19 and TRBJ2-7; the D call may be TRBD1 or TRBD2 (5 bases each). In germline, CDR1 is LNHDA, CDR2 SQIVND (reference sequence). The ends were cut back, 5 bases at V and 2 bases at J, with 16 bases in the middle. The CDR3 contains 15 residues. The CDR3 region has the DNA TGTGCCAGTAGTGTCCGGGCTACGGGGCCCTACGAGCAGTACTTC. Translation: CASSVRATGPYEQYF.

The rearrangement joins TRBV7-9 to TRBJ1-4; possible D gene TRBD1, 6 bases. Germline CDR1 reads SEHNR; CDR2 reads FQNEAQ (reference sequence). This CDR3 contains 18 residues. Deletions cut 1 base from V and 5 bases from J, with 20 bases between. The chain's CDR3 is CASSLGRQAGARNEKLFF. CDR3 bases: TGTGCCAGCAGCTTAGGACGTCAGGCAGGGGCCCGGAATGAAAAACTGTTTTTT. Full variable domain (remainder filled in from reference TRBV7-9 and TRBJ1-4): DTGVSQNPRHKITKRGQNVTFRCDPISEHNRLYWYRQTLGQGPEFLTYFQNEAQLEKSRLLSDRFSAERPKGSFSTLEIQRTEQGDSAMYLCASSLGRQAGARNEKLFFGSGTQLSVL.

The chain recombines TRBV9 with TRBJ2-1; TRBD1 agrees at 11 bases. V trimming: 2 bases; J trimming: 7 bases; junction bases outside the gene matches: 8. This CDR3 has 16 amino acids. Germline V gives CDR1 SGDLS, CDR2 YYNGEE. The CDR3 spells CASSVNPGQGGNEQFF. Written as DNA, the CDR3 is TGTGCCAGCAGCGTGAATCCGGGACAGGGGGGGAATGAGCAGTTCTTC.

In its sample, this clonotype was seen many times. CDR3 sequence (DNA): TGTGCCAGCAGCCAAGGGGAGGTCCACGAGCAGTACTTC. Amino acid sequence: CASSQGEVHEQYF. V is TRBV3-1 and J is TRBJ2-7, with TRBD2 as a possible D gene (6 bases). Germline V gene data show CDR1 as LGHDT and CDR2 as YNNKEL (reference sequence). This CDR3 comprises 13 residues. Trimming pared 1 base from V and 5 bases from J, leaving 9 bases between.

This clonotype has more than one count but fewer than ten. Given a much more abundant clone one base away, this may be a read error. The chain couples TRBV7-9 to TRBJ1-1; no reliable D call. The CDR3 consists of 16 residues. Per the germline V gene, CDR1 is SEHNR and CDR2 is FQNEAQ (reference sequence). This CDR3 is CASSPRRGRTNTEALF. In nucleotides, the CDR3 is TGTGCCAGCAGTCCCCGGCGCGGACGGACGAACACTGAAGCTCTCTTT.

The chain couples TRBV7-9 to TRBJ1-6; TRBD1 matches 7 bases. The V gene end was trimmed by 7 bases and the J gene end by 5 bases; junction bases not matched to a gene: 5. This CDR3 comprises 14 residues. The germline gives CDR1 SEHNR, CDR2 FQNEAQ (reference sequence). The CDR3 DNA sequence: TGTGCCAGCAACACACAGGGGAATAATTCACCCCTCCACTTT. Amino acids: CASNTQGNNSPLHF. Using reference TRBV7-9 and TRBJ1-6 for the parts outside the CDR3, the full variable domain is DTGVSQNPRHKITKRGQNVTFRCDPISEHNRLYWYRQTLGQGPEFLTYFQNEAQLEKSRLLSDRFSAERPKGSFSTLEIQRTEQGDSAMYLCASNTQGNNSPLHFGNGTRLTVT.

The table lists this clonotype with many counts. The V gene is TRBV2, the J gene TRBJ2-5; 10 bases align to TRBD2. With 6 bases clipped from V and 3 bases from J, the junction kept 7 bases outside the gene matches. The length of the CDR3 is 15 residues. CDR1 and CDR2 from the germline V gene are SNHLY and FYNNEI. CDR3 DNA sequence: TGTGCCAGCAGAGACCTCAGCGGGAGGGAAGAGACCCAGTACTTC. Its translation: CASRDLSGREETQYF.

Written as DNA, the CDR3 is TGTGCCAGCAGCCAGCTAGCCAAAAACATTCAGTACTTC. It specifies CASSQLAKNIQYF. The chain has TRBV3-1 and TRBJ2-4; D is unclear. V gave up 3 bases and J gave up 0 bases, with 3 bases separating them. The length of the CDR3 is 13 residues. Germline values: CDR1 LGHDT, CDR2 YNNKEL (reference sequence).

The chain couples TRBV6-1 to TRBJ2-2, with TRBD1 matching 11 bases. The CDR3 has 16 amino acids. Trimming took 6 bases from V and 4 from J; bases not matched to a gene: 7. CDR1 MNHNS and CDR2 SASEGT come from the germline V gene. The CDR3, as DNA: TGTGCCAGCAGCGAACTAGGACAGGGGGCCACCGGGGAGCTGTTTTTT. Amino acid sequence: CASSELGQGATGELFF.

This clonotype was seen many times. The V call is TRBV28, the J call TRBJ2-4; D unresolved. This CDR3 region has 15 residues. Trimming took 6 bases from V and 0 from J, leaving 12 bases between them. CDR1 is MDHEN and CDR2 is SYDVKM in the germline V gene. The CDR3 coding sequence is TGTGCCAGCAGGGCCGTCTTCGAAGCCAAAAACATTCAGTACTTC. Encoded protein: CASRAVFEAKNIQYF.

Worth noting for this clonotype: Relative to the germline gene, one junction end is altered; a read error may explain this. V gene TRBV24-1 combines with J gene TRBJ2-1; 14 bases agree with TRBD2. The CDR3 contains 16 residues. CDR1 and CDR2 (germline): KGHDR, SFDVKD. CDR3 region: CASSPGLAGDNNEQFF. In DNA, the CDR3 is TGTGCCAGCAGTCCGGGACTAGCGGGAGACAACAATGAGCAGTTCTTC.

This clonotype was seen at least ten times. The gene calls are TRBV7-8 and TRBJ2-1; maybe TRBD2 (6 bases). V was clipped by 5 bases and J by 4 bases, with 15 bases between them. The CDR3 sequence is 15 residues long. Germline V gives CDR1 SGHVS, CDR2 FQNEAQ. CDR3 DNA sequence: TGTGCCAGCAGCGTCAACCCCGGGAGTTACAATGAGCAGTTCTTC. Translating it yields CASSVNPGSYNEQFF.

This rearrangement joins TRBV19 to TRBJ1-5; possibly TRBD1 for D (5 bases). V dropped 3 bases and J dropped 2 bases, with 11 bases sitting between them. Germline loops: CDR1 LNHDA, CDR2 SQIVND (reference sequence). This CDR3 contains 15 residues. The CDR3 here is CASSIAGGGNQPQHF. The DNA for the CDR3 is TGTGCCAGTAGTATTGCGGGAGGGGGCAATCAGCCCCAGCATTTT.

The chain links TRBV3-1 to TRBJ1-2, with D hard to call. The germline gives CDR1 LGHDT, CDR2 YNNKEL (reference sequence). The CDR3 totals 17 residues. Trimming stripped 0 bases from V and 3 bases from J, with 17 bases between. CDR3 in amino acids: CASSQDLAASLHYGYTF. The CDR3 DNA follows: TGTGCCAGCAGCCAAGATTTGGCAGCCAGCTTACACTATGGCTACACCTTC.

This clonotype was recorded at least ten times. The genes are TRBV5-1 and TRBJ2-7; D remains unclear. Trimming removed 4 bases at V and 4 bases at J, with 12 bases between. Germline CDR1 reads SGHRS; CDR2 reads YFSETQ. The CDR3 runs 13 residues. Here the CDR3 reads CASSTPEGYEQYF. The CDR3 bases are TGCGCCAGCAGCACCCCCGAAGGGTACGAGCAGTACTTC. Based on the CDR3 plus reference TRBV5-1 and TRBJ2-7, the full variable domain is KAGVTQTPRYLIKTRGQQVTLSCSPISGHRSVSWYQQTPGQGLQFLFEYFSETQRNKGNFPGRFSGRQFSNSRSEMNVSTLELGDSALYLCASSTPEGYEQYFGPGTRLTVT.

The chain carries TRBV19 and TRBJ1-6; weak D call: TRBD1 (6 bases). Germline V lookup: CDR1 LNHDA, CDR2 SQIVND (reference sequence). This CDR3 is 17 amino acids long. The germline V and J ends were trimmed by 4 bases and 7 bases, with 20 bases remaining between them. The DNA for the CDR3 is TGTGCCAGTAGTACCCCGGACGGACAGCAGGAAAATTCACCCCTCCACTTT. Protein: CASSTPDGQQENSPLHF.

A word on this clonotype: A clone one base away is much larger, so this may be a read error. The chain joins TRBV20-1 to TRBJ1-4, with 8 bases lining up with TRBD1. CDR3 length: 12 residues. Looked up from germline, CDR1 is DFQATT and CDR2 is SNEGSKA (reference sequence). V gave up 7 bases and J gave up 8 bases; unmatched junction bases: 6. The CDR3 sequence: CSVARTGEKLFF. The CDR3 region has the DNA TGCAGTGTAGCGCGGACAGGGGAAAAACTGTTTTTT.

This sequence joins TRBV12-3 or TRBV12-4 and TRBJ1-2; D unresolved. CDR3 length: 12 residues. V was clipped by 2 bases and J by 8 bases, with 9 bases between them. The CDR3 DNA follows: TGTGCCAGCAGTTTAAGGAGGCTAGGCTACACCTTC. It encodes CASSLRRLGYTF.

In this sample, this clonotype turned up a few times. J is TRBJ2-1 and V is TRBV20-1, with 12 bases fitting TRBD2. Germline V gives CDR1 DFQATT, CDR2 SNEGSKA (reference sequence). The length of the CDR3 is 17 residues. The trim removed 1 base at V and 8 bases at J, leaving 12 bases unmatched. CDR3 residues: CSARGATSGRPMYEQFF. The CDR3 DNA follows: TGCAGTGCTAGAGGAGCGACTAGCGGGAGACCAATGTATGAGCAGTTCTTC.